These T cell receptor beta chains were read from a single sample in a study of T-cell memory formation after mild COVID-19. TCRdb ran MiXCR on the 5' RACE reads and lists one entry per CDR3 protein. Here the sample spans about 400,000 distinct CDR3 sequences, about 25% being singletons. Source material: PBMCs or a T cell subset sorted from them (not recorded which). These receptors all come from an adult woman who had mild COVID-19 (a few samples of this study predate the infection). Cell type and time point are not known. Both conserved end residues are part of each CDR3. D genes are given only for firm matches. Clone size is given for some rows only: seen once, a few or many times, or a class if the clone is expanded.

>-|TRBJ1-2|-|TRBV7-2
CASSFNESLYGYTF
TGTGCCAGCAGCTTCAATGAGTCACTTTATGGCTACACCTTC
>-|TRBJ1-5|-|TRBV7-8
CASSEQGPYSNQPQHF
TGTGCCAGCAGCGAACAGGGTCCCTATAGCAATCAGCCCCAGCATTTT
>few|TRBJ2-1|TRBD2|TRBV5-1
CASSPTGARGAYNEQFF
TGCGCCAGCAGCCCCACTGGCGCGCGGGGGGCCTACAATGAGCAGTTCTTC
>-|TRBJ1-2|-|TRBV25-1
CASSEFDGPRGYGYTF
TGTGCCAGCAGTGAATTTGATGGGCCCAGGGGCTATGGCTACACCTTC
>-|TRBJ2-5|TRBD1|TRBV9
CASSVPGQGATQYF
TGTGCCAGCAGCGTACCGGGACAGGGGGCGACCCAGTACTTC
>few|TRBJ2-1|-|TRBV29-1
CSVAVYNEQFF
TGCAGCGTTGCCGTCTACAATGAGCAGTTCTTC
>-|TRBJ1-5|-|TRBV6-2/TRBV6-3
CASSNRRISNLNQPQHF
TGTGCCAGCAGCAACCGGAGGATTTCTAATCTCAATCAGCCCCAGCATTTT
>-|TRBJ1-3|TRBD1|TRBV5-1
CASSSGDSLPGNTIYF
TGCGCCAGCAGCTCGGGGGACAGCTTACCTGGAAACACCATATATTTT
>few|TRBJ2-7|TRBD1|TRBV20-1
CSASRTGHPYEQYF
TGCAGTGCTAGTCGGACAGGGCACCCCTACGAGCAGTACTTC
>few|TRBJ1-1|-|TRBV12-5
CASGGPPAGAFF
TGTGCTAGTGGTGGTCCGCCCGCCGGAGCTTTCTTT
>-|TRBJ1-2|-|TRBV9
CASSVEGRAPGTF
TGTGCCAGCAGCGTAGAAGGACGGGCTCCGGGGACCTTC